What follows are 7 T cell receptor beta chains derived from one specimen sequenced in a study of blood T cell repertoires in COVID-19. The assay was immunoSEQ multiplex PCR, and TCRdb's table has in-frame clones only and misses some. The table records about 220,000 clones, roughly 83% of them present only once. Material for sequencing was PBMCs or T cells enriched from blood (not recorded which). The source of these receptors is a middle-aged woman with acute COVID-19.

About this clone: The same CDR3 arises from other DNA sequences in this sample as well. This chain joins TRBV5-1 and TRBJ1-6, with 9 bases aligning to TRBD1. CDR1 and CDR2 from the germline V gene are SGHRS and YFSETQ. This CDR3 is 14 amino acids long. J lost 7 bases, V lost 4 bases, and 3 bases had no gene match. The CDR3 region has the DNA TGCGCCAGCAGCCGGGACAGGGTGAATTCACCCCTCCACTTT. It codes for CASSRDRVNSPLHF.

This clone turned up a few times. The rearrangement links TRBV3-1 (or the pseudogene TRBV3-2) to TRBJ1-3; no clear D gene. The germline V gene has CDR1 LGHDT and CDR2 YNNKEL (reference sequence). The V and J ends lost 4 bases and 5 bases respectively, with 9 bases between them. CDR3 length equals 13 residues. CDR3 nucleotide sequence: TGTGCCAGCAGCCCGGACTATAGAAACACCATATATTTT. Residues: CASSPDYRNTIYF.

This clone is a singleton in its sample. The gene calls are TRBV4-2 and TRBJ1-2; D gene ambiguous. CDR1 and CDR2 from the germline V gene are LGHNA and YNFKEQ. There are 14 residues in the CDR3. The V gene lost 0 bases and the J gene lost 7 bases, with 12 bases spanning the gap. CDR3 residues: CASSQEGTDVGYTF. The CDR3 DNA is TGTGCCAGCAGCCAAGAGGGCACCGACGTTGGCTACACCTTC.

This rearrangement joins TRBV30 to TRBJ2-1, with 9 nucleotides matching TRBD2. Germline values: CDR1 GTSNPN, CDR2 SVGIG (reference sequence). CDR3 length equals 16 residues. V was clipped by 0 bases and J by 4 bases; unmatched bases: 7. In DNA, the CDR3 is TGTGCCTGGAGTGTGGAAAGCGGGAGGACTTACAATGAGCAGTTCTTC. It translates to CAWSVESGRTYNEQFF.

The count of this clone is one. The chain uses TRBV10-3 and TRBJ2-1, with 8 nucleotides matching TRBD2. Trimming cost V 2 bases and J 0 bases; bases outside gene matches: 18. This CDR3 is 21 amino acids long. The germline V gene encodes CDR1 ENHRY and CDR2 SYGVKD. The CDR3, as DNA: TGTGCCATCAGTGAGGGAGCGACTGGCGGGAGGTTTATGAGCTCCTACAATGAGCAGTTCTTC. This gives the protein CAISEGATGGRFMSSYNEQFF.

This rearrangement joins TRBV14 to TRBJ2-3, with 13 bases aligning to TRBD2. From germline, CDR1 is SGHDN and CDR2 FVKESK. The CDR3 loop spans 18 amino acids. With V trimmed by 2 bases and J by 4 bases, 9 bases remained unmatched. The CDR3 reads CASSQFGGLAGVADTQYF. CDR3 DNA: TGTGCCAGCAGCCAATTCGGCGGACTAGCGGGGGTCGCAGATACGCAGTATTTT.

The chain employs TRBV5-6 and TRBJ2-7; 14 nucleotides agree with TRBD2. The CDR3 runs 16 residues. CDR1 is SGHDT and CDR2 is YYEEEE in the germline V gene. J was trimmed by 2 bases and V by 3 bases; bases with no gene match: 4. CDR3 nucleotide sequence: TGTGCCAGCAGCTGGGGACTAGCGGGGGCAGCCTACGAGCAGTACTTC. As protein: CASSWGLAGAAYEQYF.